The 10 T cell receptor beta chains below come from one sample, sequenced in a study of control samples from healthy donors and cancer patients. Some clones are missing from TCRdb's copy, which holds only in-frame ones; the method was immunoSEQ multiplex PCR. The sample holds 90,000 to 100,000 clones; roughly 84% are singletons and the top ten take more than 30%. The specimen was PBMCs. Receptors originate from a man aged 65-85 years with lung cancer.

This clone was detected many times. The chain recombines TRBV6-6 with TRBJ1-1; no clear D. Germline V lookup: CDR1 MNHNY, CDR2 SVGAGI (reference sequence). CDR3 length: 15 amino acids. Trimming removed 6 bases at V and 5 bases at J, with 19 bases between. For the CDR3, the DNA is TGTGCCAGCAGCCATCGCGGAGGACCTTGGACTGAAGCTTTCTTT. Its protein is CASSHRGGPWTEAFF.

The chain couples TRBV28 to TRBJ2-7, with a weak D call TRBD1 (6 bases). V was cut by 5 bases and J by 0 bases, with 14 bases left in between. CDR1 and CDR2 (germline): MDHEN, SYDVKM. The CDR3 runs to 15 residues. CDR3 coding DNA: TGTGCCAGCAGTCTCGGGACACCATTCTCCTACGAGCAGTACTTC. As protein: CASSLGTPFSYEQYF.

The genes are TRBV4-1 and TRBJ2-7; a weak D match, TRBD1 (6 bases). V was clipped by 1 base and J by 1 base, with 8 bases between them. CDR3 size: 14 residues. The germline CDR1 and CDR2 sequences are MGHRA and YSYEKL. The CDR3 DNA follows: TGCGCCAGCAGCCAAGGGGACATATCCTACGAGCAGTACTTC. Translation gives CASSQGDISYEQYF.

This chain uses TRBV24-1 with TRBJ2-3; TRBD2 matches at 8 bases. V trimming: 2 bases; J trimming: 3 bases; junction bases outside the gene matches: 6. Germline values: CDR1 KGHDR, CDR2 SFDVKD. This CDR3 is built from 16 residues. The CDR3 DNA follows: TGTGCCACCAGTGATTACTGGGCGGGGGGTACAGATACGCAGTATTTT. It encodes CATSDYWAGGTDTQYF.

This clone was found once. This chain links TRBV5-1 with TRBJ1-1; TRBD1 matches 9 bases. V lost 0 bases, J lost 6 bases, and 6 bases stayed unmatched. Germline values: CDR1 SGHRS, CDR2 YFSETQ. This CDR3 has 15 amino acids. DNA of the CDR3: TGCGCCAGCAGCTTGGGCGGACAGGGGTTCGCTGAAGCTTTCTTT. This gives the protein CASSLGGQGFAEAFF.

The chain carries TRBV6-5 and TRBJ1-4; D perhaps matches TRBD1 (5 bases). The CDR3 is 13 residues long. V was pared by 8 bases and J by 3 bases, with 10 bases between. Per the germline V gene, CDR1 is MNHEY and CDR2 is SVGAGI. CDR3 coding DNA: TGTGCCAGCGAGGGGTTGGCTAATGAAAAACTGTTTTTT. As protein: CASEGLANEKLFF.

The gene calls are TRBV19 and TRBJ2-7; tentatively, D is TRBD1 or TRBD2 (5 bases each). CDR1 and CDR2 (germline): LNHDA, SQIVND (reference sequence). The CDR3 has 14 residues. V lost 5 bases to trimming and J lost 3 bases, with 14 bases between them. The CDR3, as DNA: TGTGCCAGTAGTTCCCGGGACCAAAGCTACGAGCAGTACTTC. Encoded protein: CASSSRDQSYEQYF.

The chain carries TRBV10-1 and TRBJ1-5; no reliable D call. V was trimmed by 0 bases and J by 0 bases, leaving 6 bases between them. Germline V gives CDR1 WNHNN, CDR2 SYGVQD (reference sequence). This CDR3 is 15 amino acids long. The CDR3 region is CASSESVISNQPQHF. The CDR3 bases are TGCGCCAGCAGTGAGTCGGTTATTAGCAATCAGCCCCAGCATTTT.

This chain links TRBV3-1 (or the pseudogene TRBV3-2) with TRBJ2-2; no clear D gene. CDR1 and CDR2 (germline): LGHDT, YNNKEL (reference sequence). The length of the CDR3 is 16 residues. With 4 bases removed from V and 3 bases from J, the gap between germline ends came to 15 bases. The CDR3 DNA follows: TGTGCCAGCAGCCCCAACCGGGTTCTAGACACCGGGGAGCTGTTTTTT. Its protein product is CASSPNRVLDTGELFF.

This clone appeared once. CDR3 protein: CASQGQGNQPQHF. In DNA form, the CDR3 reads TGTGCCAGCCAGGGACAGGGGAATCAGCCCCAGCATTTT. The V and J genes are TRBV14 and TRBJ1-5; 10 bases are shared with TRBD1. The CDR3 totals 13 residues. Germline CDR1 is SGHDN and CDR2 is FVKESK. The V gene end was trimmed by 8 bases and the J gene end by 4 bases; junction bases not matched to a gene: 2.